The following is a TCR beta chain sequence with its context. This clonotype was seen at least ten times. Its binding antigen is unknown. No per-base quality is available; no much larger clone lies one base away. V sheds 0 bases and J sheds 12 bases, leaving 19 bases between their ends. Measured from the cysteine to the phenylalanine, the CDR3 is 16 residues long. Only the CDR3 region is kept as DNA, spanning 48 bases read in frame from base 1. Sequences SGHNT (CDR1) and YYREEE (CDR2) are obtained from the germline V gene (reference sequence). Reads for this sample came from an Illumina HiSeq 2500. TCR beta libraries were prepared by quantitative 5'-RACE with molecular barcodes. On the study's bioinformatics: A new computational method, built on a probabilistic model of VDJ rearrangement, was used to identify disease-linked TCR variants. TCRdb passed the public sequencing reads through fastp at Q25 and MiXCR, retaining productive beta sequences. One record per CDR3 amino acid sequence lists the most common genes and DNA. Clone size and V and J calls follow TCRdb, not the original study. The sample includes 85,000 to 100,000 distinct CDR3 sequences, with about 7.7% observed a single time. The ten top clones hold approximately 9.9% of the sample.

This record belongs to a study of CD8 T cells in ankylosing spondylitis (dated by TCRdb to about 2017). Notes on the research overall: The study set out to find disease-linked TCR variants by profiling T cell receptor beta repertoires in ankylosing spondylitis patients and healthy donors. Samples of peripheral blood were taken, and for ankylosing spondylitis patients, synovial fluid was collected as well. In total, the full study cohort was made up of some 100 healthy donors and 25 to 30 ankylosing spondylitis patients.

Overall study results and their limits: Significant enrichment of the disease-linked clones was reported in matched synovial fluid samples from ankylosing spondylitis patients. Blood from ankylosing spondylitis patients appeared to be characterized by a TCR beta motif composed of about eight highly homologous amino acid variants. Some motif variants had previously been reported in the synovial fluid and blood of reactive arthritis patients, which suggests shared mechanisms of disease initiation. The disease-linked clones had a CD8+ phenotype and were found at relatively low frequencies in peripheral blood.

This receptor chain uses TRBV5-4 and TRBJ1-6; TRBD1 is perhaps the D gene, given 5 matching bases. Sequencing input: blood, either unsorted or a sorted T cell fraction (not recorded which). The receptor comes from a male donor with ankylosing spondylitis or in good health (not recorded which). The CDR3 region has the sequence CASSLVAGVTVEPLHF. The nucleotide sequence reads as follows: TGTGCCAGCAGCTTGGTAGCGGGGGTGACAGTTGAACCCCTCCACTTT.